One sample yielded the 21 T cell receptor beta chains listed below, sequenced in a study of blood T cell repertoires in COVID-19. Libraries were prepared by immunoSEQ multiplex PCR; TCRdb keeps only in-frame clonotypes and omits some of them. The repertoire includes roughly 46,000 clones, about 84% of them detected once, and 8.8% sits in the top ten. Sequenced material: peripheral blood. The receptors were gathered from a man aged 60 to 75 with acute or convalescent COVID-19.

This clone was detected only once. The chain combines TRBV29-1 with TRBJ2-7; 9 bases are a match to TRBD2. Germline CDR1 is SQVTM and CDR2 is ANQGSEA. CDR3 length equals 13 residues. Losses at the gene ends were 6 bases for V and 4 bases for J; bases not matched to a gene: 7. The CDR3 loop is CSVRTSAEYEQYF. The CDR3 DNA is TGCAGCGTACGGACTAGCGCTGAATACGAGCAGTACTTC.

This clone turned up a few times. The chain is built from TRBV4-1 and TRBJ1-5, with a weak D call TRBD1 (6 bases). The CDR3 runs to 15 residues. Germline-derived CDR1 and CDR2 are MGHRA and YSYEKL. V was pared by 4 bases and J by 3 bases, with 13 bases between. CDR3 residues: CASSPEDSANQPQHF. The CDR3, as DNA: TGCGCCAGCAGCCCGGAGGACAGCGCCAATCAGCCCCAGCATTTT.

This chain joins TRBV5-4 and TRBJ1-1; TRBD1 might be the D (6 bases). The V end lost 0 bases, the J end lost 4 bases, and 13 bases lay between the germline ends. CDR1 is SGHNT and CDR2 is YYREEE in the germline V gene (reference sequence). The CDR3 contains 15 residues. The CDR3 protein is CASSLVAGVTTEAFF. As DNA, the CDR3 is TGTGCCAGCAGCTTGGTAGCAGGGGTGACCACTGAAGCTTTCTTT.

This clone has only one observation. The chain has TRBV7-8 and TRBJ1-5; 9 bases fit TRBD1. From germline, CDR1 is SGHVS and CDR2 FQNEAQ. This CDR3 has 14 residues. With V trimmed by 6 bases and J by 7 bases, 7 bases remained unmatched. The CDR3, as DNA: TGTGCCAGCAGTATAGGGACAGGGAGGCAGCCCCAGCATTTT. It yields the protein CASSIGTGRQPQHF.

The rearrangement uses TRBV2 and TRBJ2-5; D remains ambiguous. V lost 4 bases and J 2 bases, leaving 8 bases between the germline ends. Germline assignment: CDR1 SNHLY and CDR2 FYNNEI. The CDR3 runs 13 residues. This chain's CDR3 is CASSVHVQETQYF. CDR3 in DNA: TGTGCCAGCAGTGTACATGTTCAAGAGACCCAGTACTTC.

The J gene is TRBJ2-7, the V gene TRBV19, with a weak D call TRBD1 (5 bases). Germline assignment: CDR1 LNHDA and CDR2 SQIVND (reference sequence). V dropped 5 bases and J dropped 5 bases, with 13 bases sitting between them. CDR3 length equals 13 residues. CDR3 residues: CASSPSQGNEQYF. As DNA, the CDR3 is TGTGCCAGTAGTCCGAGCCAGGGAAACGAGCAGTACTTC.

The rearrangement uses TRBV9 and TRBJ1-1; no reliable D call. Trimming took 1 base from V and 2 from J, leaving 12 bases between them. Germline CDR1 and CDR2: SGDLS and YYNGEE. The CDR3 is 15 amino acids. CDR3 in DNA: TGTGCCAGCAGCGTATCGGGGAACCCTAACACTGAAGCTTTCTTT. It codes for CASSVSGNPNTEAFF.

The genes are TRBV5-1 and TRBJ2-6; 8 bases align to TRBD1. Trimming removed 4 bases from V and 6 bases from J; junction bases left unmatched: 3. This CDR3 comprises 14 residues. The germline V gene encodes CDR1 SGHRS and CDR2 YFSETQ. This CDR3 reads CASSPGQVANVLTF. The CDR3, as DNA: TGCGCCAGCAGCCCGGGACAGGTGGCCAACGTCCTGACTTTC.

The J gene is TRBJ1-5, the V gene TRBV10-3; 9 nucleotides agree with TRBD1. This CDR3 contains 15 residues. The junction had 8 bases not matched to a gene; V was cut back by 5 bases and J by 6 bases. Germline CDR1 ENHRY, CDR2 SYGVKD. In DNA form, the CDR3 reads TGTGCCATCAGTTCAACAGGGGGCGGCGGTCAGCCCCAGCATTTT. Amino acids: CAISSTGGGGQPQHF.

V and J are TRBV6-5 and TRBJ2-1; no clear D. Germline V gives CDR1 MNHEY, CDR2 SVGAGI. The CDR3 has 15 residues. V shed 2 bases and J shed 5 bases, with 13 bases lying between them. For the CDR3, the DNA is TGTGCCAGCAGTTACCCAGGCTCTACCAACAATGAGCAGTTCTTC. This codes for CASSYPGSTNNEQFF.

J is TRBJ2-1 and V is TRBV9; no clear D. Per germline, CDR1 SGDLS and CDR2 YYNGEE. The CDR3 covers 11 residues. V lost 3 bases and J lost 6, with 4 bases in between. The DNA for the CDR3 is TGTGCCAGCAGCGCCTTCAATGAGCAGTTCTTC. Translating it yields CASSAFNEQFF. The full variable domain, its missing parts supplied by reference TRBV9 and TRBJ2-1, is DSGVTQTPKHLITATGQRVTLRCSPRSGDLSVYWYQQSLDQGLQFLIQYYNGEERAKGNILERFSAQQFPDLHSELNLSSLELGDSALYFCASSAFNEQFFGPGTRLTVL.

This chain connects TRBV6-2 or TRBV6-3 to TRBJ1-5; the D is unclear. The CDR3 has 15 amino acids. The germline CDR1 and CDR2 sequences are MNHEY and SVGEGT. V was shortened by 6 bases and J by 0 bases, with 12 bases between the two germline ends. Here the CDR3 reads CASRPHSDSNQPQHF. The DNA for the CDR3 is TGTGCCAGCAGACCTCACTCCGATAGCAATCAGCCCCAGCATTTT.

The chain uses TRBV11-2 and TRBJ2-1, with 7 bases aligning to TRBD1. V trimming: 0 bases; J trimming: 5 bases; junction bases outside the gene matches: 4. This CDR3 has 15 residues. Germline V gene data show CDR1 as SGHAT and CDR2 as FQNNGV. The CDR3 sequence is CASSLEGQPDNEQFF. The DNA of the CDR3 is TGTGCCAGCAGCTTAGAGGGACAGCCTGACAATGAGCAGTTCTTC.

V and J are TRBV5-4 and TRBJ1-1, with D possibly matching TRBD1 (5 bases). The CDR3 extends over 16 amino acids. The germline CDR1 and CDR2 sequences are SGHNT and YYREEE (reference sequence). Trimming stripped 3 bases from V and 0 bases from J, with 15 bases between. DNA for the CDR3: TGTGCCAGCAGCTCGGACCGGACACGGATGAACACTGAAGCTTTCTTT. Residues: CASSSDRTRMNTEAFF.

For the CDR3, the DNA is TGTGCCAGCAGCTTAGAGGGACAGACCACAGATACGCAGTATTTT. Amino acids: CASSLEGQTTDTQYF. The chain combines TRBV11-2 with TRBJ2-3, with 7 positions matching TRBD1. This CDR3 comprises 15 residues. J gave up 2 bases and V 0 bases, and 2 bases lay outside the gene matches. Germline V CDR1 and CDR2: SGHAT, FQNNGV. Full variable domain (missing parts from reference TRBV11-2 and TRBJ2-3): EAGVAQSPRYKIIEKRQSVAFWCNPISGHATLYWYQQILGQGPKLLIQFQNNGVVDDSQLPKDRFSAERLKGVDSTLKIQPAKLEDSAVYLCASSLEGQTTDTQYFGPGTRLTVL.

This clone is categorized as medium-sized. The J gene is TRBJ1-1, the V gene TRBV25-1; TRBD1 is a possible D gene (5 bases). The CDR3 covers 14 residues. Deletions cut 1 base from V and 6 bases from J, with 12 bases between. Per the germline V gene, CDR1 is MGHDK and CDR2 is SYGVNS. The CDR3 sequence is CASSELGDWSEAFF. CDR3 nucleotide sequence: TGTGCCAGCAGTGAATTAGGGGATTGGTCTGAAGCTTTCTTT.

The rearrangement joins TRBV2 to TRBJ2-3; 9 bases line up with TRBD1. The CDR3 has 15 amino acids. Trimming at V came to 4 bases and at J to 6 bases, leaving 8 bases not matched to a gene. CDR1 is SNHLY, CDR2 FYNNEI, per germline. CDR3 loop: CASSGGQGRSDTQYF. For the CDR3, the DNA is TGTGCCAGCAGTGGGGGACAGGGCCGGTCGGATACGCAGTATTTT. The full variable domain, its missing parts supplied by reference TRBV2 and TRBJ2-3, is EPEVTQTPSHQVTQMGQEVILRCVPISNHLYFYWYRQILGQKVEFLVSFYNNEISEKSEIFDDQFSVERPDGSNFTLKIRSTKLEDSAMYFCASSGGQGRSDTQYFGPGTRLTVL.

This chain joins TRBV28 and TRBJ2-5, with unresolved D. Germline V gene lookup returns CDR1 MDHEN and CDR2 SYDVKM. The ends were cut back, 3 bases at V and 1 base at J, with 12 bases in the middle. The CDR3 runs 15 residues. CDR3 protein: CASSFLEQPQETQYF. DNA for the CDR3: TGTGCCAGCAGTTTTCTGGAACAGCCCCAAGAGACCCAGTACTTC.

The chain combines TRBV30 with TRBJ1-5; D might be TRBD1 (6 bases). V dropped 1 base and J dropped 5 bases, with 15 bases sitting between them. Germline CDR1 reads GTSNPN; CDR2 reads SVGIG (reference sequence). The CDR3 runs to 15 residues. CDR3 sequence: CAWSGRLRGDQPQHF. The CDR3 DNA reads as TGTGCCTGGAGTGGGCGTCTCAGGGGTGATCAGCCCCAGCATTTT.

The chain carries TRBV2 and TRBJ1-2; the match to TRBD1 covers 9 bases. This CDR3 region has 15 residues. With V trimmed by 5 bases and J by 9 bases, 13 bases remained unmatched. The germline V gene has CDR1 SNHLY and CDR2 FYNNEI. The CDR3 DNA reads TGTGCCAGCAGTAACCCGGGGACAGGGATAAGGAGCTACACCTTC. It translates to CASSNPGTGIRSYTF.

V usage is TRBV4-2 and J usage is TRBJ1-5, with D unresolved. Deletions cut 0 bases from V and 0 bases from J, with 6 bases between. The CDR3 has 15 amino acids. Germline-derived CDR1 and CDR2 are LGHNA and YNFKEQ. Here the CDR3 DNA reads TGTGCCAGCAGCCAAGAGGCATATAGCAATCAGCCCCAGCATTTT. Translation: CASSQEAYSNQPQHF.